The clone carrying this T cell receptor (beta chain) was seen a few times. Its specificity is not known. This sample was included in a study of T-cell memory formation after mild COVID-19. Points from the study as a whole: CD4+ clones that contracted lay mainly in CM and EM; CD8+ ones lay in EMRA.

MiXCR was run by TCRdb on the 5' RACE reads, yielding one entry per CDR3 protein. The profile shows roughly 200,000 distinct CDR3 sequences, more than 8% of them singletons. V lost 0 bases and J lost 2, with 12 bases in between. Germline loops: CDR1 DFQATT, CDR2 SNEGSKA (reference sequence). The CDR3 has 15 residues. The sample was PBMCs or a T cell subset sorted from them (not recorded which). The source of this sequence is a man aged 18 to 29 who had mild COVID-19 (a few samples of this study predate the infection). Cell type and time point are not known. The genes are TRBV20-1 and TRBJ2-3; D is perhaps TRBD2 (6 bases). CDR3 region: CSARDHRGATDTQYF. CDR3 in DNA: TGCAGTGCTAGAGATCATCGCGGGGCCACAGATACGCAGTATTTT.